The present entry profiles one T cell receptor beta chain with its context. The method was immunoSEQ multiplex PCR; TCRdb's version includes in-frame clones alone and lacks a portion of them. The sample contains roughly 62,000 clones, 85% to 95% of which appear only once. These data are taken from a study of siplizumab effects on memory and regulatory T cells. Trimming stripped 9 bases from V and 12 bases from J, with 23 bases between. The germline V gene has CDR1 MDHEN and CDR2 SYDVKM. The CDR3 has 13 amino acids. The chain carries TRBV28 and TRBJ1-1; D is uncertain. Sequencing was performed on CD8+ T cells sorted from blood. This receptor was identified in a human donor in good health. The CDR3 DNA reads TGTGCCAGTCGCCGTGGCTGGGGAACCGAACCTTTCTTT. Protein: CASRRGWGTEPFF.